This T cell receptor (beta chain) was documented in a study of T cell responses to AZD1222 COVID-19 vaccine. Repertoires were generated with immunoSEQ multiplex PCR, while TCRdb's copy carries only in-frame clones and drops some. Of about 150,000 clones listed, approximately 90% are singletons. CDR1 SQVTM and CDR2 ANQGSEA come from the germline V gene. CDR3 length: 14 amino acids. Trimming took 0 bases from V and 4 from J, leaving 12 bases between them. This clonotype originated in an adult in good health. The rearrangement uses TRBV29-1 and TRBJ2-5; D unclear. Sequenced material: peripheral blood, taken on day 0 of AZD1222 vaccination. The CDR3 protein is CSVEEGGLRETQYF. The CDR3 DNA sequence: TGCAGCGTTGAAGAAGGTGGCCTGAGAGAGACCCAGTACTTC.